This T cell receptor (beta chain) was sequenced in a study of T cell responses to AZD1222 COVID-19 vaccine. General study findings and limits: Spike-specific TCR breadth and depth grew following two AZD1222 doses. In all cases, repertoires were sampled only after the peak T cell response. Baseline seropositivity occurred in only 5 to 7 AZD1222 recipients.

TCRdb keeps only in-frame clones here, not all; method: immunoSEQ multiplex PCR. The table shows 120,000 or so clones, with approximately 90% occurring only once. The V gene's germline CDR1 is LNHDA and CDR2 SQIVND (reference sequence). V shed 3 bases, J shed 7 bases, and the junction held 8 bases outside the gene matches. This CDR3 has 15 residues. The count of this clone is one. The antigen remains unidentified. The chain carries TRBV19 and TRBJ1-2; 10 nucleotides match TRBD1. Sequenced material: peripheral blood, taken on day 0 of AZD1222 vaccination. The TCR was taken from an adult in good health. The CDR3 nucleotides are TGTGCCAGTAGTATCCGGGACAGGGGAAGGAGTGGCTACACCTTC. Translating gives CASSIRDRGRSGYTF.